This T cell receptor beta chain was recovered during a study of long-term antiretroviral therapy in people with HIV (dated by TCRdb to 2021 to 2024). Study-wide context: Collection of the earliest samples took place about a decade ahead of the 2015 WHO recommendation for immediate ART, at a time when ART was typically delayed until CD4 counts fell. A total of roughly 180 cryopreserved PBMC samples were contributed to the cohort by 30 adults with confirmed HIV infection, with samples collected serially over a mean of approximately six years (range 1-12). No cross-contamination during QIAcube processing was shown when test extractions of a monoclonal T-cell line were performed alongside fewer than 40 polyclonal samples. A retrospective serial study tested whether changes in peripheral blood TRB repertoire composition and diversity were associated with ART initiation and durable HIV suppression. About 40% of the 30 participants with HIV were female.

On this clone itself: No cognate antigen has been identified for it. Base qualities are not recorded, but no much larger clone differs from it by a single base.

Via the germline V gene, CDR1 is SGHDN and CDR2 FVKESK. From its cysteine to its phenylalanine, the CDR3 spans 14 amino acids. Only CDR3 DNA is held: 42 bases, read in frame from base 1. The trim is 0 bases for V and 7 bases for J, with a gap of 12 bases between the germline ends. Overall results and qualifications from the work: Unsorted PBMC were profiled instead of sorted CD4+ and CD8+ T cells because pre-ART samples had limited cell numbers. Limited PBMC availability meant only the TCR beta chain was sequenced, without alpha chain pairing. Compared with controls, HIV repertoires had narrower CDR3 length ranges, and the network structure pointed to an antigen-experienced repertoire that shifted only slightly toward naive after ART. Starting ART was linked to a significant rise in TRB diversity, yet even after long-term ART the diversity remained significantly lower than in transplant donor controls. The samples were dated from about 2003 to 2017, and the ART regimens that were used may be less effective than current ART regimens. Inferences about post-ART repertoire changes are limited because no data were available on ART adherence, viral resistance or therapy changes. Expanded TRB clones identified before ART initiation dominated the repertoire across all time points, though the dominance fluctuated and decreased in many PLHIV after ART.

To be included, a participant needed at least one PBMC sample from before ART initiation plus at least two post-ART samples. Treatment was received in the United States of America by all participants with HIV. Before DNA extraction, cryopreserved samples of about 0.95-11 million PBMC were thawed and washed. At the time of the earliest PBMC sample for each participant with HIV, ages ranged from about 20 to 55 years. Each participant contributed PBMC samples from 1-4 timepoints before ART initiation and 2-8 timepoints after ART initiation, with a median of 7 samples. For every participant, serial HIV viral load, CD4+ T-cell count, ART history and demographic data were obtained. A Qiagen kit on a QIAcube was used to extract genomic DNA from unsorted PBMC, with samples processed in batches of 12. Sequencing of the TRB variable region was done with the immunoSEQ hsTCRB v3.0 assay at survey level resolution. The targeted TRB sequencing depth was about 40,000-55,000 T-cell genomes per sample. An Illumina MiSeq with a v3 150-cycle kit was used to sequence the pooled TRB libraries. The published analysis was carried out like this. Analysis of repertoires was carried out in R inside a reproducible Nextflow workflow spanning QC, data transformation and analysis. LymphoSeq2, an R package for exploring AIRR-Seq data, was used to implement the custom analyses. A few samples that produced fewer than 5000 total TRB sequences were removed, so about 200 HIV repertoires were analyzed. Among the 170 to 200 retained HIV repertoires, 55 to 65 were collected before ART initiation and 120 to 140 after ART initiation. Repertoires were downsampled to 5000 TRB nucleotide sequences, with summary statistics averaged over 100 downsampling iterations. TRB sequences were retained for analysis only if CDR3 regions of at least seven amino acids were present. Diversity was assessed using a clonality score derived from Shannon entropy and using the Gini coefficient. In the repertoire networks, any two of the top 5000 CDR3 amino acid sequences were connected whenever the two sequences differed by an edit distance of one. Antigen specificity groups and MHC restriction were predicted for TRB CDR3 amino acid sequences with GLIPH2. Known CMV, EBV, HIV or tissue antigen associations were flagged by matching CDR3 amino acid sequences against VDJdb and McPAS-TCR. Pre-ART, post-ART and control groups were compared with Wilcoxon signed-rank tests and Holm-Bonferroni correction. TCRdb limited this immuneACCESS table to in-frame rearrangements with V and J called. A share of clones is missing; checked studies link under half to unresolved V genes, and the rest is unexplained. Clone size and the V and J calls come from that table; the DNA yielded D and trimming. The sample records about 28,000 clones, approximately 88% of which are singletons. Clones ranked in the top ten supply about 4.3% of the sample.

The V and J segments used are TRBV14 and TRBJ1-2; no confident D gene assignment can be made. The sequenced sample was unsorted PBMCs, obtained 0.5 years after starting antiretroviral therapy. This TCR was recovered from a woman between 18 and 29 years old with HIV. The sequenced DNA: TGTGCCAGCAGCCAAGACGGGAGGGTCGCTGGCTACACCTTC. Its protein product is CASSQDGRVAGYTF.